A single T cell receptor beta chain is shown here with its context. The data were taken from a study of cytomegalovirus exposure and HLA in healthy donors. Study information: An earlier analysis found fewer than 120 million unique TCR beta sequences from approximately 190 million T cells.

The PCR made use of 60 Vbeta and 13 Jbeta primers. Only in-frame clones appear in the TCRdb table, and some are missing; sequencing was by immunoSEQ multiplex PCR. This sample has 35,000 to 55,000 clones, with approximately 47% found just once. The CDR3 extends over 14 amino acids. Germline V CDR1 and CDR2: SGHTA, FQGNSA. Trimming cost V 8 bases and J 5 bases, with 16 bases left between them. This sequence joins TRBV7-2 and TRBJ2-1; maybe TRBD1 (6 bases). This clonotype was sampled from a man in his sixties in good health and CMV-seronegative. The source material was PBMCs. CDR3 residues: CASHRDTLNNEQFF. The CDR3 DNA is TGTGCCAGCCACCGGGACACACTAAACAATGAGCAGTTCTTC. The full variable domain, in which reference TRBV7-2 and TRBJ2-1 provide the parts outside the CDR3, is GAGVSQSPSNKVTEKGKDVELRCDPISGHTALYWYRQSLGQGLEFLIYFQGNSAPDKSGLPSDRFSAERTGGSVSTLTIQRTQQEDSAVYLCASHRDTLNNEQFFGPGTRLTVL.